The source of this T cell receptor beta chain is a study of blood T cells in healthy people across ages. Study context: Template-switching capture recovered about one barcoded beta molecule per two T cells.

The CDR3 totals 16 residues. V was trimmed by 4 bases and J by 0 bases, leaving 16 bases between them. The germline CDR1 and CDR2 sequences are MGHRA and YSYEKL. PCR was performed a second time for about 6 to 12 cycles using a sample-barcoded 5' primer and a J-beta primer mix. One entry per CDR3 protein results from TCRdb running MiXCR on the 5' RACE reads. This sample has about 970,000 distinct CDR3 sequences, with roughly 50% found just once. In regard to this clonotype: Its antigen is as yet unknown.

Study-level points and caveats: Per-million-T-cell TCR beta diversity fell roughly linearly with age.

The chain uses TRBV4-1 and TRBJ2-7; unclear D gene. This receptor was obtained from an older woman in good health. Sequenced material: blood. The CDR3 DNA is TGCGCCAGCAGCCCCAGCCAGCTGACAACCTCCTACGAGCAGTACTTC. Translation: CASSPSQLTTSYEQYF.